A selection of T cell receptor beta chains follows, all from one sample in a study of blood T cell repertoires in COVID-19. Clones were sequenced by immunoSEQ multiplex PCR, and TCRdb holds only the in-frame ones, with some missing. This sample carries about 350,000 clones, 88% of them seen once, and the ten largest clones take about 0.94%. Sequencing was done on a sample of PBMCs or T cells enriched from blood (not recorded which). The receptors originated from a woman younger than 45 who had been exposed to COVID-19. CDR3s include the opening cysteine and the closing phenylalanine or tryptophan. D genes are given only for firm matches. Clone size is stated in some rows and not others, as once, few, many or a class when expanded.

j_gene: TRBJ1-3
abundance: NA
v_gene: TRBV19
d_gene: NA
CDR3nt: TGTGCCAGTAGTATTTGGACAGCCGACTCTGGAAACACCATATATTTT
CDR3aa: CASSIWTADSGNTIYF

j_gene: TRBJ1-5
abundance: few
v_gene: TRBV28
d_gene: NA
CDR3nt: TGTGCCAGCAGGATAGGGGGACGGCAGCCCCAGCATTTT
CDR3aa: CASRIGGRQPQHF

j_gene: TRBJ1-4
abundance: NA
v_gene: TRBV19
d_gene: TRBD1
CDR3nt: TGTGCCAGCAGACAGGGGGTCGATGAAAAACTGTTTTTT
CDR3aa: CASRQGVDEKLFF

j_gene: TRBJ2-1
abundance: NA
v_gene: TRBV10-3
d_gene: TRBD2
CDR3nt: TGTGCCATCAGAAGGACTAGCGGGAGGGTTGGCGATGAGCAGTTCTTC
CDR3aa: CAIRRTSGRVGDEQFF

j_gene: TRBJ1-1
abundance: many
v_gene: TRBV5-1
d_gene: NA
CDR3nt: TGCGCCAGCGCATGGACAGAGGACACTGAAGCTTTCTTT
CDR3aa: CASAWTEDTEAFF

j_gene: TRBJ2-7
abundance: once
v_gene: TRBV12-3/TRBV12-4
d_gene: TRBD1
CDR3nt: TGTGCCAGCAGTCGACAGGGGGCAACCGAGCAGTACTTC
CDR3aa: CASSRQGATEQYF

j_gene: TRBJ2-7
abundance: NA
v_gene: TRBV29-1
d_gene: NA
CDR3nt: TGCAGCCTAGAATGGAGCTCCTACGAGCAGTACTTC
CDR3aa: CSLEWSSYEQYF

j_gene: TRBJ1-4
abundance: NA
v_gene: TRBV10-3
d_gene: NA
CDR3nt: TGTGCCATCAGTGAGGGGGCCCCTAATGAAAAACTGTTTTTT
CDR3aa: CAISEGAPNEKLFF

j_gene: TRBJ2-1
abundance: NA
v_gene: TRBV6-5
d_gene: TRBD1
CDR3nt: TGTGCCAGCAGTTGGGACAGATTCGGGTACAATGAGCAGTTCTTC
CDR3aa: CASSWDRFGYNEQFF

j_gene: TRBJ2-2
abundance: NA
v_gene: TRBV19
d_gene: NA
CDR3nt: TGTGCCAGTACCCTCCTAGAGAACACCGGGGAGCTGTTTTTT
CDR3aa: CASTLLENTGELFF

j_gene: TRBJ1-2
abundance: NA
v_gene: TRBV9
d_gene: NA
CDR3nt: TGTGCCAGCAGCGCCTGGGAGAATTGGGGCTATGGCTACACCTTC
CDR3aa: CASSAWENWGYGYTF

j_gene: TRBJ2-1
abundance: NA
v_gene: TRBV11-2
d_gene: TRBD2
CDR3nt: TGTGCCAGCAGCTTAACTAGCGGTCGGGAGCAGTTCTTC
CDR3aa: CASSLTSGREQFF

j_gene: TRBJ1-2
abundance: NA
v_gene: TRBV6-2/TRBV6-3
d_gene: TRBD1
CDR3nt: TGTGCCAGCAGTTACCATCGGGACAGGGGGCGCGATTACTATGGCTACACCTTC
CDR3aa: CASSYHRDRGRDYYGYTF

j_gene: TRBJ2-7
abundance: NA
v_gene: TRBV29-1
d_gene: TRBD2
CDR3nt: TGCAGCGGCGGGACTAGCGGATACGAGCAGTACTTC
CDR3aa: CSGGTSGYEQYF

j_gene: TRBJ2-1
abundance: NA
v_gene: TRBV5-1
d_gene: TRBD1
CDR3nt: TGCGCCAGCAGCTTGTTCGCGGGACAGGGAAACAATGAGCAGTTCTTC
CDR3aa: CASSLFAGQGNNEQFF

j_gene: TRBJ2-1
abundance: NA
v_gene: TRBV10-1
d_gene: NA
CDR3nt: TGCGCCAGCAGTGAGCGCCCAGGCTCCCGCTACAATGAGCAGTTCTTC
CDR3aa: CASSERPGSRYNEQFF

j_gene: TRBJ2-7
abundance: NA
v_gene: TRBV5-1
d_gene: NA
CDR3nt: TGCGCCAGCAGCTTGGTTGTGCCTCCCGCTAACTACGAGCAGTACTTC
CDR3aa: CASSLVVPPANYEQYF

j_gene: TRBJ2-2
abundance: NA
v_gene: TRBV5-1
d_gene: NA
CDR3nt: TGCGCCAGCACCGCTAGAACAGGGAGGAACACCGGGGAGCTGTTTTTT
CDR3aa: CASTARTGRNTGELFF

j_gene: TRBJ2-2
abundance: NA
v_gene: TRBV7-6
d_gene: TRBD1
CDR3nt: TGTGCCAGCAGCTTAGAGGCAGGGGGCACCGGGGAGCTGTTTTTT
CDR3aa: CASSLEAGGTGELFF

j_gene: TRBJ1-6
abundance: NA
v_gene: TRBV19
d_gene: NA
CDR3nt: TGTGCCAGTAGTATGAGGGCAGGAGTGAATTCACCCCTCCACTTT
CDR3aa: CASSMRAGVNSPLHF

j_gene: TRBJ2-3
abundance: NA
v_gene: TRBV28
d_gene: NA
CDR3nt: TGTGCCAGCTTGAAGGGAGGCACAGATACGCAGTATTTT
CDR3aa: CASLKGGTDTQYF

j_gene: TRBJ2-2
abundance: NA
v_gene: TRBV6-1
d_gene: TRBD1
CDR3nt: TGTGCCAGCAGTGAAAGACAGACAGGGGCCGGGGAGCTGTTTTTT
CDR3aa: CASSERQTGAGELFF

j_gene: TRBJ1-2
abundance: NA
v_gene: TRBV11-2
d_gene: NA
CDR3nt: TGTGCCAGCAGCACTCGGGGGAGAGATTTCGACCGTGGCTACACCTTC
CDR3aa: CASSTRGRDFDRGYTF

j_gene: TRBJ2-3
abundance: NA
v_gene: TRBV19
d_gene: NA
CDR3nt: TGTGCCAGTAGTATACCAATCCTGCGGGACAGCACAGATACGCAGTATTTT
CDR3aa: CASSIPILRDSTDTQYF

j_gene: TRBJ2-3
abundance: NA
v_gene: TRBV3-1/TRBV3-2
d_gene: NA
CDR3nt: TGTGCCAGCAGCGGAGTGGATACGCAGTATTTT
CDR3aa: CASSGVDTQYF

j_gene: TRBJ2-1
abundance: NA
v_gene: TRBV2
d_gene: NA
CDR3nt: TGTGCCAGCGGGAAGGAGGGTGAGCAGTTCTTC
CDR3aa: CASGKEGEQFF

j_gene: TRBJ1-4
abundance: NA
v_gene: TRBV28
d_gene: NA
CDR3nt: TGTGCCAGCAGGGGCAGGCGACCAACTAATGAAAAACTGTTTTTT
CDR3aa: CASRGRRPTNEKLFF

j_gene: TRBJ1-2
abundance: NA
v_gene: TRBV18
d_gene: TRBD1
CDR3nt: TGTGCCAGCTCACTCAAATCACAGGGGCTTGGGGGCTACACCTTC
CDR3aa: CASSLKSQGLGGYTF